This T cell receptor beta chain comes out of a study of blood T cell repertoires in COVID-19. Study-level background: Nucleic acid was either cDNA or gDNA, and it came from T cells, B-cell-depleted T cells, or PBMCs.

The CDR3 consists of 13 residues. Germline loops: CDR1 MNHEY, CDR2 SVGEGT. The ends were cut back, 2 bases at V and 9 bases at J, with 11 bases in the middle. TCRdb's table, derived via immunoSEQ multiplex PCR, lists solely in-frame clones and lacks some. In the table there are about 220,000 clones, 80% to 90% of which are singletons. The specimen sequenced was peripheral blood. The rearrangement joins TRBV6-2 or TRBV6-3 to TRBJ1-5, with D unclear. The TCR comes from a man aged 45-60 years with active or convalescent COVID-19. DNA of the CDR3: TGTGCCAGCAGTTACCGGGGTCAAGGGCCCCAGCATTTT. This encodes CASSYRGQGPQHF.